Presented here are 7 T cell receptor beta chains from one specimen sequenced in a study of CD8 T cells in Susac syndrome. With random hexamers, reverse transcription was performed on about 0.5 to 1 ug of RNA. MiXCR, applied by TCRdb to the immunoSEQ multiplex PCR reads, yields one record per CDR3 protein. Of 210,000 or so distinct CDR3 sequences listed, approximately 94% are singletons. Sequenced material: CD4+ T cells from PBMCs. The source is a human donor with Susac syndrome.

This sequence joins TRBV28 and TRBJ1-2; 8 nucleotides match TRBD1. The CDR3 length is 11 residues. CDR1 MDHEN and CDR2 SYDVKM come from the germline V gene. CDR3 region: CATGADYGYTF. CDR3 sequence (DNA): TGTGCGACAGGGGCGGACTATGGCTACACCTTC.

This chain joins TRBV2 and TRBJ1-1; D unresolved. Per the germline V gene, CDR1 is SNHLY and CDR2 is FYNNEI. This CDR3 has 14 amino acids. V was cut by 4 bases and J by 3 bases, with 12 bases left in between. For the CDR3, the DNA is TGTGCCAGCAGTGTGCGGACCGTATACACTGAAGCTTTCTTT. Its protein product is CASSVRTVYTEAFF.

In DNA, the CDR3 is TGTGCCACCAGCCCCCCGGGCGGTCGGGGCATTCAGTACTTC. Protein: CATSPPGGRGIQYF. This sequence joins TRBV24-1 and TRBJ2-4; D possibly corresponds to TRBD2 (5 bases). This CDR3 comprises 14 residues. Trimming stripped 7 bases from V and 9 bases from J, with 18 bases between. Germline lookup yields CDR1 KGHDR and CDR2 SFDVKD.

This chain uses TRBV11-2 with TRBJ2-3; D gene ambiguous. From germline, CDR1 is SGHAT and CDR2 FQNNGV. This CDR3 comprises 15 residues. V lost 2 bases to trimming and J lost 3 bases, with 12 bases between them. The CDR3 here is CASSLRFGFTDTQYF. In DNA form, the CDR3 reads TGTGCCAGCAGCTTACGTTTCGGCTTTACAGATACGCAGTATTTT.

This clonotype was detected only once. The V gene is TRBV6-5, the J gene TRBJ1-3; 8 bases are shared with TRBD1. Germline lookup yields CDR1 MNHEY and CDR2 SVGAGI. This CDR3 comprises 15 residues. Unmatched junction bases numbered 5, after V lost 5 bases and J lost 2 bases. The CDR3 sequence: CASSRGQGPGNTIYF. Here the CDR3 DNA reads TGTGCCAGCAGTCGAGGACAGGGCCCTGGAAACACCATATATTTT.

The rearrangement uses TRBV5-4 and TRBJ1-2, with D possibly TRBD1 on 5 matching bases. The CDR3 is 13 amino acids. V shed 0 bases and J shed 4 bases, with 7 bases lying between them. The V gene's germline CDR1 is SGHNT and CDR2 YYREEE (reference sequence). The CDR3 loop is CASSLGGTYGYTF. Here the CDR3 DNA reads TGTGCCAGCAGCTTGGGGGGGACCTATGGCTACACCTTC.

The CDR3 spells CASSIGQGLKRAFF. CDR3 bases: TGTGCCAGCAGCATTGGACAGGGACTGAAACGAGCTTTCTTT. The J gene is TRBJ1-1, the V gene TRBV5-4; 8 nucleotides align to TRBD1. Germline assignment: CDR1 SGHNT and CDR2 YYREEE (reference sequence). The CDR3 loop spans 14 amino acids. V trimming: 4 bases; J trimming: 10 bases; junction bases outside the gene matches: 12.